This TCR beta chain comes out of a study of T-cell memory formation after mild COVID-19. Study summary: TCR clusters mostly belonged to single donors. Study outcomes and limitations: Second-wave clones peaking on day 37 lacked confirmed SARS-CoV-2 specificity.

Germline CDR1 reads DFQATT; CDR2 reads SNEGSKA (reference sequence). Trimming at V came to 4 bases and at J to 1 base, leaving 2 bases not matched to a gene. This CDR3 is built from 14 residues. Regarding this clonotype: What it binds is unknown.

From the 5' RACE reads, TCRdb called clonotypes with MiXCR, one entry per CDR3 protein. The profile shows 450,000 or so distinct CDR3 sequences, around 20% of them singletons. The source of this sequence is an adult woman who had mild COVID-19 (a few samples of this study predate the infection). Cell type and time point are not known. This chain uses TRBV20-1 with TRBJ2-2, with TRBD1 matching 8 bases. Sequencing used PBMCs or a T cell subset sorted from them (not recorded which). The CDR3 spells CSATGGLNTGELFF. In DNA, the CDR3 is TGCAGTGCTACAGGGGGCCTGAACACCGGGGAGCTGTTTTTT.